These T cell receptor beta chains were read from a single sample in a study of metastatic and nonmetastatic thyroid tumors. Using MiXCR, TCRdb reanalyzed the PCR reads. The data show around 41,000 clones, more than 25% seen once. Sample: blood. The receptors were sampled from a male donor with papillary thyroid cancer or a benign thyroid nodule (not recorded which). Some clones in this sample may be carry-over from other donors' samples. CDR3s include the opening cysteine and the closing phenylalanine or tryptophan. Each record gives: clone size, V gene, D gene, J gene, CDR3 protein, CDR3 DNA. D genes are given only for firm matches. Part of the rows lack a size; the others show once, few, many or a class for expanded clones.

abundance: many; v_gene: TRBV7-9; d_gene: TRBD2; j_gene: TRBJ2-3; CDR3aa: CASSPGGSSVDTQYF; CDR3nt: TGTGCCAGCAGCCCGGGAGGGAGTTCCGTAGATACGCAGTATTTT
abundance: NA; v_gene: TRBV7-9; d_gene: NA; j_gene: TRBJ1-2; CDR3aa: CASSVQYGYTF; CDR3nt: TGTGCCAGCAGCGTACAGTATGGCTACACCTTC
abundance: NA; v_gene: TRBV11-2; d_gene: NA; j_gene: TRBJ2-7; CDR3aa: CASSQGLLTYEQYF; CDR3nt: TGTGCCAGCAGCCAGGGACTGCTAACCTACGAGCAGTACTTC
abundance: few; v_gene: TRBV28; d_gene: NA; j_gene: TRBJ1-1; CDR3aa: CANSAWTVQGTEAFF; CDR3nt: TGTGCCAACAGTGCCTGGACAGTGCAGGGCACTGAAGCTTTCTTT
abundance: many; v_gene: TRBV7-2; d_gene: NA; j_gene: TRBJ1-3; CDR3aa: CASSGGSGNTIYF; CDR3nt: TGTGCCAGCTCTGGCGGGTCTGGAAACACCATATATTTT
abundance: NA; v_gene: TRBV6-5; d_gene: NA; j_gene: TRBJ1-2; CDR3aa: CASSYGYSALGYTF; CDR3nt: TGTGCCAGCAGTTACGGGTATTCCGCGCTTGGCTACACCTTC
abundance: NA; v_gene: TRBV5-1; d_gene: NA; j_gene: TRBJ2-3; CDR3aa: CASRPGSTAPQYF; CDR3nt: TGCGCCAGCAGGCCGGGGAGCACAGCTCCGCAGTATTTT
abundance: many; v_gene: TRBV19; d_gene: TRBD2; j_gene: TRBJ2-4; CDR3aa: CASSIGLAGGSDKNIQYF; CDR3nt: TGTGCCAGTAGTATTGGCCTAGCGGGGGGGTCTGACAAAAACATTCAGTACTTC
abundance: NA; v_gene: TRBV5-8; d_gene: TRBD2; j_gene: TRBJ2-7; CDR3aa: CSSSSRIAGLYEQYF; CDR3nt: TGTTCCAGCAGCTCTCGTATAGCGGGACTGTACGAGCAGTACTTC
abundance: few; v_gene: TRBV6-1; d_gene: NA; j_gene: TRBJ1-2; CDR3aa: CATSGGYGYTF; CDR3nt: TGTGCCACCTCCGGGGGTTATGGCTACACCTTC
abundance: NA; v_gene: TRBV6-4; d_gene: TRBD2; j_gene: TRBJ2-1; CDR3aa: CAISFRASGCNEQFF; CDR3nt: TGTGCCATCTCGTTCCGGGCTAGCGGGTGCAATGAGCAGTTCTTC
abundance: many; v_gene: TRBV7-8; d_gene: NA; j_gene: TRBJ2-7; CDR3aa: CASSLETGASYEQYF; CDR3nt: TGTGCCAGCAGCTTAGAGACAGGTGCCTCCTACGAGCAGTACTTC
abundance: few; v_gene: TRBV24-1; d_gene: NA; j_gene: TRBJ2-2; CDR3aa: CATSDLNRPTGELFF; CDR3nt: TGTGCCACCAGTGATTTGAACAGACCCACCGGGGAGCTGTTTTTT
abundance: few; v_gene: TRBV2; d_gene: NA; j_gene: TRBJ2-1; CDR3aa: CASKSWGGTYNEQFF; CDR3nt: TGTGCCAGCAAGTCCTGGGGAGGCACCTACAATGAACAGTTCTTC
abundance: NA; v_gene: TRBV6-2/TRBV6-3; d_gene: TRBD1; j_gene: TRBJ2-2; CDR3aa: CASRVTGTGELFF; CDR3nt: TGTGCCAGCAGAGTGACAGGGACCGGGGAGCTGTTTTTT
abundance: NA; v_gene: TRBV20-1; d_gene: NA; j_gene: TRBJ2-7; CDR3aa: CSAEGQPPDEQYF; CDR3nt: TGCAGTGCGGAGGGACAGCCGCCGGACGAGCAGTACTTC
abundance: NA; v_gene: TRBV5-1; d_gene: NA; j_gene: TRBJ2-1; CDR3aa: CSSILTRDEQFF; CDR3nt: TGCTCCAGCATCTTGACCAGGGATGAGCAGTTCTTC
abundance: NA; v_gene: TRBV20-1; d_gene: TRBD2; j_gene: TRBJ2-7; CDR3aa: CSARTSGRANEQYF; CDR3nt: TGCAGTGCTAGGACTAGCGGGAGGGCCAACGAGCAGTACTTC
abundance: many; v_gene: TRBV6-1; d_gene: TRBD1; j_gene: TRBJ2-7; CDR3aa: CASTTTGARDEQYF; CDR3nt: TGTGCCAGCACTACGACAGGGGCCCGGGACGAGCAGTACTTC
abundance: many; v_gene: TRBV27; d_gene: TRBD1; j_gene: TRBJ1-4; CDR3aa: CASSLDRGNEKLFF; CDR3nt: TGTGCCAGCAGTTTGGACAGGGGGAATGAAAAACTGTTTTTT
abundance: NA; v_gene: TRBV11-1; d_gene: NA; j_gene: TRBJ2-1; CDR3aa: CASSRKSLAAYNEQFF; CDR3nt: TGTGCCAGCAGCCGAAAGTCACTAGCAGCCTACAATGAGCAGTTCTTC
abundance: many; v_gene: TRBV7-9; d_gene: TRBD2; j_gene: TRBJ2-1; CDR3aa: CASSSLAGVVNEQFF; CDR3nt: TGTGCCAGCAGCTCCCTAGCGGGGGTCGTTAATGAGCAGTTCTTC
abundance: NA; v_gene: TRBV24-1; d_gene: TRBD2; j_gene: TRBJ2-3; CDR3aa: CATSDLGLAGDGTDTQYF; CDR3nt: TGTGCCACGAGTGATTTGGGACTAGCGGGGGACGGCACAGATACGCAGTATTTT
abundance: few; v_gene: TRBV6-1; d_gene: TRBD2; j_gene: TRBJ2-2; CDR3aa: CASSGLAGAGGELFF; CDR3nt: TGTGCCAGCAGTGGACTAGCTGGAGCGGGCGGTGAGCTGTTTTTT
abundance: many; v_gene: TRBV5-4; d_gene: TRBD1; j_gene: TRBJ1-1; CDR3aa: CASSLFTATAGQAMNTEAFF; CDR3nt: TGTGCCAGCAGCTTGTTTACGGCAACCGCCGGACAGGCCATGAACACTGAAGCTTTCTTT
abundance: many; v_gene: TRBV18; d_gene: NA; j_gene: TRBJ2-5; CDR3aa: CASSPGEETQYF; CDR3nt: TGTGCCAGCTCACCCGGGGAAGAGACCCAGTACTTC
abundance: NA; v_gene: TRBV6-2/TRBV6-3; d_gene: TRBD2; j_gene: TRBJ2-3; CDR3aa: CASSYLPVAGGPDTQYF; CDR3nt: TGTGCCAGCAGTTACCTCCCTGTTGCGGGGGGACCAGATACGCAGTATTTT
abundance: NA; v_gene: TRBV30; d_gene: NA; j_gene: TRBJ1-4; CDR3aa: CAWSGPGNGEKLFF; CDR3nt: TGTGCCTGGAGTGGCCCCGGGAATGGGGAAAAACTGTTTTTT
abundance: many; v_gene: TRBV3-1; d_gene: NA; j_gene: TRBJ2-2; CDR3aa: CASSQDGQLNTGELFF; CDR3nt: TGTGCCAGCAGCCAAGACGGGCAACTGAACACCGGGGAGCTGTTTTTT
abundance: few; v_gene: TRBV28; d_gene: NA; j_gene: TRBJ1-5; CDR3aa: CASSLEERDFGNQPQHF; CDR3nt: TGTGCCAGCAGTTTAGAGGAGCGGGACTTTGGCAATCAGCCCCAGCATTTT
abundance: few; v_gene: TRBV6-1; d_gene: NA; j_gene: TRBJ1-5; CDR3aa: CASSEILGGDGNQPQHF; CDR3nt: TGTGCCAGCAGTGAAATCTTAGGAGGGGACGGAAATCAGCCCCAGCATTTT